These 8 T cell receptor beta chains were sequenced from one sample in a study of blood T cell repertoires in COVID-19. Sequencing used immunoSEQ multiplex PCR; TCRdb keeps in-frame clones, though not all of them. The sample holds roughly 180,000 clones, 70% to 85% seen once. Material for sequencing was peripheral blood. These receptors were taken from a woman in her 30s with acute or convalescent COVID-19.

This clone was found a few times. This chain links TRBV29-1 with TRBJ2-7; 8 bases line up with TRBD2. The CDR3 is made up of 14 amino acids. Germline trimming cut 8 bases from V and 0 bases from J; bases unmatched to any gene: 9. Per germline, CDR1 SQVTM and CDR2 ANQGSEA. The CDR3 DNA is TGCAGCCGCCGGGGGGGTACCCTCTCCTACGAGCAGTACTTC. Translating it yields CSRRGGTLSYEQYF.

A few counts support this clone. CDR3 DNA: TGTGCCAGCAGCCAAGGACTAGTGTCCGGGGAGCTGTTTTTT. Protein sequence: CASSQGLVSGELFF. The chain employs TRBV3-1 (or the pseudogene TRBV3-2) and TRBJ2-2; weak D call: TRBD2 (6 bases). Germline V gene lookup returns CDR1 LGHDT and CDR2 YNNKEL (reference sequence). Trimming stripped 1 base from V and 6 bases from J, with 9 bases between. The CDR3 covers 14 residues.

The V call is TRBV6-2 or TRBV6-3, the J call TRBJ2-7, with D maybe TRBD2 (5 bases). V lost 5 bases to trimming and J lost 1 base, with 9 bases between them. CDR1 is MNHEY and CDR2 is SVGEGT in the germline V gene. CDR3 length: 13 residues. The DNA for the CDR3 is TGTGCCAGCAGTCAGGACTGGTCCTACGAGCAGTACTTC. As protein: CASSQDWSYEQYF.

The chain couples TRBV2 to TRBJ1-3; the D gene is possibly TRBD1 (5 bases). V lost 6 bases to trimming and J lost 2 bases, with 11 bases between them. This CDR3 has 14 amino acids. Germline V CDR1 and CDR2: SNHLY, FYNNEI. The CDR3 DNA reads TGTGCCAGCAGCCCAGGGAGGGCTGGAAACACCATATATTTT. It translates to CASSPGRAGNTIYF.

The chain has TRBV7-2 and TRBJ1-6; D ambiguous. The V gene lost 1 base and the J gene lost 6 bases, with 10 bases spanning the gap. The CDR3 runs 15 residues. Germline CDR1 and CDR2: SGHTA and FQGNSA. CDR3 amino acids: CASSLVLQTNSPLHF. The CDR3 DNA follows: TGTGCCAGCAGCTTAGTTCTACAGACTAATTCACCCCTCCACTTT. Full variable domain (remainder filled in from reference TRBV7-2 and TRBJ1-6): GAGVSQSPSNKVTEKGKDVELRCDPISGHTALYWYRQSLGQGLEFLIYFQGNSAPDKSGLPSDRFSAERTGGSVSTLTIQRTQQEDSAVYLCASSLVLQTNSPLHFGNGTRLTVT.

This sequence joins TRBV28 and TRBJ2-1; D possibly corresponds to TRBD1 (5 bases). Germline CDR1 is MDHEN and CDR2 is SYDVKM. There are 14 residues in the CDR3. The ends were cut back, 7 bases at V and 5 bases at J, with 15 bases in the middle. CDR3 residues: CASKPQGRNNEQFF. CDR3 DNA: TGTGCCAGCAAACCTCAGGGTAGGAACAATGAGCAGTTCTTC.

This clone was observed a few times. The V call is TRBV7-2, the J call TRBJ2-5; 7 bases are a match to TRBD2. This CDR3 region has 16 residues. The J segment lost 1 base and the V segment lost 5 bases, leaving 10 bases of the junction unmatched. Germline CDR1 SGHTA, CDR2 FQGNSA. Here the CDR3 reads CASSPLAGLSQETQYF. The CDR3 nucleotides read TGTGCCAGCAGCCCCTTAGCGGGCCTTAGCCAAGAGACCCAGTACTTC.

The chain couples TRBV6-6 to TRBJ2-5; 9 bases map to TRBD2. V dropped 0 bases and J dropped 1; count of bases not matched to a gene: 0. CDR1 is MNHNY and CDR2 is SVGAGI in the germline V gene (reference sequence). The CDR3 loop spans 15 amino acids. The CDR3 coding sequence is TGTGCCAGCAGTTACTCGCGGGGGGGCCAAGAGACCCAGTACTTC. It is translated as CASSYSRGGQETQYF.